A single sample is the source of the 8 T cell receptor beta chains below, sequenced in a study of cytomegalovirus exposure and HLA in healthy donors. A multiplex PCR was run with 60 Vbeta primers and 13 Jbeta primers. Data came from immunoSEQ multiplex PCR; TCRdb stores just in-frame clones and leaves some out. The sample yields some 180,000 clones, over 70% seen once. The sequenced material came from PBMCs. The receptors derive from a male donor in good health and CMV-seronegative.

A few counts support this clone. V usage is TRBV28 and J usage is TRBJ2-1, with 8 bases lining up with TRBD2. V dropped 7 bases and J dropped 9; count of bases not matched to a gene: 11. Germline V gives CDR1 MDHEN, CDR2 SYDVKM. CDR3 length: 14 residues. The CDR3 loop reads CASIPGTRSAEQFF. The CDR3 DNA reads TGTGCCAGCATCCCCGGGACTAGGTCGGCTGAGCAGTTCTTC.

The V gene is TRBV11-2, the J gene TRBJ2-1; 8 bases match TRBD2. V shed 4 bases, J shed 3 bases, and the junction held 8 bases outside the gene matches. The germline V gene encodes CDR1 SGHAT and CDR2 FQNNGV. The CDR3 runs 16 residues. The chain's CDR3 is CASSSLERGSYNEQFF. The CDR3 DNA follows: TGTGCCAGCAGCTCCCTCGAGCGGGGGAGCTACAATGAGCAGTTCTTC.

About this clone: One end of the junction is discordant with germline, which a read error may explain. The V call is TRBV7-9, the J call TRBJ1-5; unclear D gene. Per the germline V gene, CDR1 is SEHNR and CDR2 is FQNEAQ (reference sequence). The CDR3 covers 13 residues. CDR3 sequence: CASNLEGDQPQHF. For the CDR3, the DNA is TGTGCCAGCAACTTAGAAGGAGATCAGCCCCAGCATTTT.

The rearrangement joins TRBV7-9 to TRBJ2-5, with D unresolved. Matching the DNA end better, TRBJ2-7 makes the J call doubtful. There are 13 residues in the CDR3. Germline assignment: CDR1 SEHNR and CDR2 FQNEAQ (reference sequence). The DNA of the CDR3 is TGTGCCAGCAGCTTAAATGTCCCTTACGAGCAGTACTTC. Amino acids: CASSLNVPYEQYF.

The rearrangement links TRBV6-6 to TRBJ2-5, with 8 bases aligning to TRBD1. The germline V gene has CDR1 MNHNY and CDR2 SVGAGI (reference sequence). The CDR3 contains 14 residues. The V gene end was trimmed by 8 bases and the J gene end by 3 bases; junction bases not matched to a gene: 8. CDR3 residues: CASLPPTGEETQYF. In DNA, the CDR3 is TGTGCCAGCCTCCCCCCGACAGGGGAAGAGACCCAGTACTTC.

The rearrangement joins TRBV28 to TRBJ2-3, with TRBD2 as a possible D gene (6 bases). CDR1 and CDR2 (germline): MDHEN, SYDVKM. This CDR3 has 15 amino acids. Trimming cost V 6 bases and J 0 bases, with 13 bases left between them. CDR3 in amino acids: CASSPASGSTDTQYF. In DNA, the CDR3 is TGTGCCAGCAGCCCAGCGAGCGGGAGCACAGATACGCAGTATTTT.

The chain carries TRBV19 and TRBJ1-5; D is unresolved. V lost 1 base and J lost 2, with 15 bases in between. Germline-derived CDR1 and CDR2 are LNHDA and SQIVND (reference sequence). This CDR3 is built from 17 residues. The CDR3 DNA sequence: TGTGCCAGTAGTATAGGATGGCGGAGCGGAGGCAATCAGCCCCAGCATTTT. Its protein product is CASSIGWRSGGNQPQHF.

This rearrangement joins TRBV30 to TRBJ2-2, with a weak D call TRBD1 (6 bases). The length of the CDR3 is 14 residues. Germline V CDR1 and CDR2: GTSNPN, SVGIG (reference sequence). The ends were cut back, 2 bases at V and 5 bases at J, with 12 bases in the middle. CDR3 region: CAWSRDILTGELFF. CDR3 bases: TGTGCCTGGAGTAGGGACATTTTGACCGGGGAGCTGTTTTTT. The whole variable domain, filled in from reference TRBV30 and TRBJ2-2, reads SQTIHQWPATLVQPVGSPLSLECTVEGTSNPNLYWYRQAAGRGLQLLFYSVGIGQISSEVPQNLSASRPQDRQFILSSKKLLLSDSGFYLCAWSRDILTGELFFGEGSRLTVL.